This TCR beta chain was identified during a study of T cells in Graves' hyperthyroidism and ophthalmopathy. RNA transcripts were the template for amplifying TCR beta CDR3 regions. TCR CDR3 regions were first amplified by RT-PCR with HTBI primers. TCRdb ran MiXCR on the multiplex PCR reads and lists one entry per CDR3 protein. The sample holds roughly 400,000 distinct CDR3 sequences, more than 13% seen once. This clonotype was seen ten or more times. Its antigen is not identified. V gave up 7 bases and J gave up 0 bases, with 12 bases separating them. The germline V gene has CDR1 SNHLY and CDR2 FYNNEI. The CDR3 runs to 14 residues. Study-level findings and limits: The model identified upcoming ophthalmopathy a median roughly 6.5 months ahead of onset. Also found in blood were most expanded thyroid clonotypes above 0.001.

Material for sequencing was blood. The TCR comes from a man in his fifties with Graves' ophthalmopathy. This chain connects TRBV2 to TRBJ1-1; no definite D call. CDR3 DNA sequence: TGTGCCAGCACTCGACCCCCCCTGAACACTGAAGCTTTCTTT. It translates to CASTRPPLNTEAFF.